Listed below are T cell receptor beta chains from one sample, sequenced in a study of blood T cell repertoires in COVID-19. Profiled with immunoSEQ multiplex PCR; TCRdb holds only in-frame clones, not every one. Here the sample spans under 400,000 clones, about 91% being singletons. What was sequenced was peripheral blood. All receptors derive from a woman between 25 and 40 years old with COVID-19, enrolled during active disease. The CDR3 runs from the conserved cysteine through the conserved F or W. The D gene is left open where the match is weak. A row's size may be missing; if present it is once, few, many or a size class.

v_call: TRBV30
clone_size: NA
j_call: TRBJ1-6
d_call: TRBD1
cdr3_nt: TGTGCCTGGAGCCGGACAGGGGGCTTGTCACCCCTCCACTTT
cdr3_aa: CAWSRTGGLSPLHF

v_call: TRBV14
clone_size: few
j_call: TRBJ2-3
d_call: NA
cdr3_nt: TGTGCCAGCAGCCGACAAGTAGGCCGCACAGATACGCAGTATTTT
cdr3_aa: CASSRQVGRTDTQYF

v_call: TRBV2
clone_size: NA
j_call: TRBJ2-1
d_call: NA
cdr3_nt: TGTGCCAGCAGGCAGGGGTGGGAGCAGTTCTTC
cdr3_aa: CASRQGWEQFF

v_call: TRBV6-5
clone_size: NA
j_call: TRBJ2-7
d_call: TRBD2
cdr3_nt: TGTGCCAGCACAAGGGGTGGGGGGGCCTACGAGCAGTACTTC
cdr3_aa: CASTRGGGAYEQYF

v_call: TRBV23-1
clone_size: NA
j_call: TRBJ2-2
d_call: NA
cdr3_nt: TGCGCCAGCAGTCAATCGCCGTCGGTAGGGGAGCTGTTTTTT
cdr3_aa: CASSQSPSVGELFF

v_call: TRBV23-1
clone_size: NA
j_call: TRBJ1-5
d_call: NA
cdr3_nt: TGCGCCCCTGGAGGGTCCTTTTATAGCAATCAGCCCCAGCATTTT
cdr3_aa: CAPGGSFYSNQPQHF

v_call: TRBV7-9
clone_size: NA
j_call: TRBJ2-5
d_call: NA
cdr3_nt: TGTGCCAGCAGCCCCTGGGGCAGGGAGACCCAGTACTTC
cdr3_aa: CASSPWGRETQYF

v_call: TRBV18
clone_size: NA
j_call: TRBJ2-5
d_call: NA
cdr3_nt: TGTGCCAGCTCACCACTGGGGAGACCGCAAGAGACCCAGTACTTC
cdr3_aa: CASSPLGRPQETQYF

v_call: TRBV12-3/TRBV12-4
clone_size: NA
j_call: TRBJ1-1
d_call: TRBD1
cdr3_nt: TGTGCCAGCAGCGGACAGGGGAACACTGAAGCTTTCTTT
cdr3_aa: CASSGQGNTEAFF

v_call: TRBV21-1
clone_size: NA
j_call: TRBJ2-3
d_call: NA
cdr3_nt: TGTGCCAGCAGCAAAACTAGCGGGGGGTTGGCAGATACGCAGTATTTT
cdr3_aa: CASSKTSGGLADTQYF

v_call: TRBV5-1
clone_size: NA
j_call: TRBJ2-6
d_call: TRBD1
cdr3_nt: TGCGCCAGCAGCTTTCATACAGGGGCTGTTGCTGGGGCCAACGTCCTGACTTTC
cdr3_aa: CASSFHTGAVAGANVLTF

v_call: TRBV6-5
clone_size: NA
j_call: TRBJ2-1
d_call: NA
cdr3_nt: TGTGCCAGCAGCATGTTGGACTATCCCAATGAGCAGTTCTTC
cdr3_aa: CASSMLDYPNEQFF

v_call: TRBV6-6
clone_size: NA
j_call: TRBJ2-6
d_call: TRBD2
cdr3_nt: TGTGCCAGCAGTCCCTCCCTAGCGGGGGGGTCCTGGTCCTCTGGGGCCAACGTCCTGACTTTC
cdr3_aa: CASSPSLAGGSWSSGANVLTF

v_call: TRBV5-4
clone_size: once
j_call: TRBJ2-1
d_call: TRBD2
cdr3_nt: TGTGCCAGCAGCTCGTTTACTAGCGGGGGAAATGAGCAGTTCTTC
cdr3_aa: CASSSFTSGGNEQFF

v_call: TRBV4-1
clone_size: NA
j_call: TRBJ2-4
d_call: TRBD1
cdr3_nt: TGCGCCAGCAGCCGCCGGGACAGGGACATTCGGGGCATTCAGTACTTC
cdr3_aa: CASSRRDRDIRGIQYF

v_call: TRBV7-8
clone_size: NA
j_call: TRBJ2-7
d_call: TRBD1
cdr3_nt: TGTGCCAGCAGCCCTACGCACAGGGGCTACGAGCAGTACTTC
cdr3_aa: CASSPTHRGYEQYF

v_call: TRBV5-1
clone_size: NA
j_call: TRBJ1-2
d_call: TRBD1
cdr3_nt: TGCGCCAGCAGCTTTGACAGGGCCTCTGGCTACACCTTC
cdr3_aa: CASSFDRASGYTF

v_call: TRBV5-4
clone_size: few
j_call: TRBJ1-3
d_call: NA
cdr3_nt: TGTGCCAGCAGCCTATCAACGTCAGGGTTAGGTGGAAACACCATATATTTT
cdr3_aa: CASSLSTSGLGGNTIYF

v_call: TRBV19
clone_size: once
j_call: TRBJ1-2
d_call: TRBD1
cdr3_nt: TGTGCCAGTAGTTTACAGGGGTCTGGCTACACCTTC
cdr3_aa: CASSLQGSGYTF

v_call: TRBV9
clone_size: once
j_call: TRBJ1-3
d_call: TRBD1
cdr3_nt: TGTGCCAGCAGCGCGGGACAGGGCATTGGAAACACCATATATTTT
cdr3_aa: CASSAGQGIGNTIYF

v_call: TRBV9
clone_size: NA
j_call: TRBJ2-5
d_call: NA
cdr3_nt: TGTGCCAGCAAGAGGGCCGGAGAGACCCAGTACTTC
cdr3_aa: CASKRAGETQYF

v_call: TRBV9
clone_size: NA
j_call: TRBJ1-2
d_call: NA
cdr3_nt: TGTGCCAGCAGCGTAGGCTCGGAGAATGGCTACACCTTC
cdr3_aa: CASSVGSENGYTF

v_call: TRBV7-8
clone_size: NA
j_call: TRBJ2-2
d_call: TRBD2
cdr3_nt: TGTGCCAGCACCTTACAGCGGGGGAACACCGGGGAGCTGTTTTTT
cdr3_aa: CASTLQRGNTGELFF

v_call: TRBV30
clone_size: NA
j_call: TRBJ2-2
d_call: NA
cdr3_nt: TGTGCCTGGAGTCTCGGGGTAGCCGGGGAGCTGTTTTTT
cdr3_aa: CAWSLGVAGELFF

v_call: TRBV18
clone_size: NA
j_call: TRBJ1-5
d_call: TRBD1
cdr3_nt: TGTGCCAGCTCAGGACAGGGCGAAAGGCAGCCCCAGCATTTT
cdr3_aa: CASSGQGERQPQHF

v_call: TRBV2
clone_size: NA
j_call: TRBJ2-5
d_call: NA
cdr3_nt: TGTGCCAGCACCCGCAGCAGGGGAAGCGCGTGGGAGACCCAGTACTTC
cdr3_aa: CASTRSRGSAWETQYF

v_call: TRBV19
clone_size: NA
j_call: TRBJ1-5
d_call: TRBD1
cdr3_nt: TGTGCCAGTAGTCCCCCGACAGGGTTCGGCAATCAGCCCCAGCATTTT
cdr3_aa: CASSPPTGFGNQPQHF

v_call: TRBV7-8
clone_size: NA
j_call: TRBJ1-5
d_call: NA
cdr3_nt: TGTGCCAGCAGCCTCCAGACAGATCAGCCCCAGCATTTT
cdr3_aa: CASSLQTDQPQHF

v_call: TRBV4-3
clone_size: NA
j_call: TRBJ1-4
d_call: TRBD1
cdr3_nt: TGCGCCAGCAGCCCCGCCCAGCGGACAGGGAATGAAAAACTGTTTTTT
cdr3_aa: CASSPAQRTGNEKLFF

v_call: TRBV4-2
clone_size: NA
j_call: TRBJ2-2
d_call: TRBD2
cdr3_nt: TGTGCCAGCAGCCCTGATAGCGGGGGGGCCTCCCGCTGGCTGGGCGGGGAGCTGTTTTTT
cdr3_aa: CASSPDSGGASRWLGGELFF

v_call: TRBV5-1
clone_size: NA
j_call: TRBJ1-2
d_call: TRBD1
cdr3_nt: TGCGCCAGCAGCCCGACAGGGGGGAACTATGGCTACACCTTC
cdr3_aa: CASSPTGGNYGYTF

v_call: TRBV6-5
clone_size: NA
j_call: TRBJ2-5
d_call: TRBD2
cdr3_nt: TGTGCCAGCAGTTACGAGCGGGGGGGACTAAAAGAGACCCAGTACTTC
cdr3_aa: CASSYERGGLKETQYF

v_call: TRBV28
clone_size: many
j_call: TRBJ1-5
d_call: NA
cdr3_nt: TGTGCCAGCAGACCTCACGGGGGAGGGACGAAGCCCCAGCATTTT
cdr3_aa: CASRPHGGGTKPQHF